The sample holds a few counts of the clone carrying this T cell receptor (beta chain). CDR1 and CDR2 from the germline V gene are MGHRA and YSYEKL. This CDR3 region has 13 residues. Trimming took 4 bases from V and 4 from J, leaving 10 bases between them. These data originate in a study of T-cell memory formation after mild COVID-19. UMIs and sample barcodes were carried by the TCR alpha and TCR beta cDNA libraries that 5'RACE produced using constant-segment primers. TCRdb reprocessed the 5' RACE reads via MiXCR and lists one record per CDR3 protein. The sample includes under 400,000 distinct CDR3 sequences, more than 20% of them seen just once.

This clonotype originated in an adult woman who had mild COVID-19 (a few samples of this study predate the infection). Cell type and time point are not known. Sequenced material: PBMCs or a T cell subset sorted from them (not recorded which). This sequence joins TRBV4-1 and TRBJ1-1, with D possibly being TRBD1 (5 bases). CDR3 sequence reads: CASSPFGATEAFF. CDR3 DNA sequence: TGCGCCAGCAGCCCCTTTGGGGCCACTGAAGCTTTCTTT.